This record covers a single TCR beta chain. What it recognizes is unknown. This record belongs to a study of T cell responses to AZD1222 COVID-19 vaccine. Clones were sequenced by immunoSEQ multiplex PCR, and TCRdb holds only the in-frame ones, with some missing. The repertoire consists of about 110,000 clones, with roughly nine tenths occurring once and the leading ten covering roughly 45%. Findings of the study overall: Mostly white British, mostly female donors; authors suggested clonal diversity may be underestimated. Regions 160-218 and 743-854 dominated among vaccine-associated CD4 TCRs spanning spike.

The source was peripheral blood, collected 28 days after the second AZD1222 dose. This clonotype was obtained from an adult who received the AZD1222 COVID-19 vaccine.

CDR3 region: CASSLTAGVGNEQFF. The CDR3 coding sequence is TGCGCCAGCAGCTTGACAGCGGGAGTAGGAAATGAGCAGTTCTTC. This chain connects TRBV5-1 to TRBJ2-1, with 8 nucleotides matching TRBD2. The germline CDR1 and CDR2 sequences are SGHRS and YFSETQ. The CDR3 totals 15 residues. V trimming: 1 base; J trimming: 7 bases; junction bases outside the gene matches: 7. The complete variable domain, with remaining parts taken from reference TRBV5-1 and TRBJ2-1, reads KAGVTQTPRYLIKTRGQQVTLSCSPISGHRSVSWYQQTPGQGLQFLFEYFSETQRNKGNFPGRFSGRQFSNSRSEMNVSTLELGDSALYLCASSLTAGVGNEQFFGPGTRLTVL.